These 23 T cell receptor beta chains originate from one sample sequenced in a study of cytomegalovirus exposure and HLA in healthy donors. Both 60 Vbeta primers and 13 Jbeta primers went into the PCR. Only in-frame clones appear in the TCRdb table, and some are missing; sequencing was by immunoSEQ multiplex PCR. The data hold 150,000 to 160,000 clones, with around 80% observed a single time. Specimen: PBMCs. Receptors originate from a woman between 35 and 50 years old in good health and CMV-seropositive.

The rearrangement uses TRBV15 and TRBJ2-7; a weak D match, TRBD2 (6 bases). The CDR3 consists of 15 residues. V was cut by 3 bases and J by 3 bases, with 15 bases left in between. CDR1 is LNHNV, CDR2 YYDKDF, per germline (reference sequence). The CDR3 DNA sequence: TGTGCCACCAGCAGTATGAGAGGAGGGGTCTACGAGCAGTACTTC. It encodes CATSSMRGGVYEQYF.

The sample holds a few counts of this clone. The rearrangement links TRBV27 to TRBJ2-7; 7 nucleotides align to TRBD2. The ends lost 2 bases at V and 0 bases at J; junction bases unmatched: 4. The CDR3 runs to 15 residues. From germline, CDR1 is MNHEY and CDR2 SMNVEV (reference sequence). CDR3 DNA: TGTGCCAGCAGTTTAGGGGGGGTTAGCTCCTACGAGCAGTACTTC. Its translation is CASSLGGVSSYEQYF.

CDR3 nucleotides: TGTGCCAGCTCACCAAAGTCGGAGGGACTAGCGGGAGTAGGGGCACGGGAGACCCAGTACTTC. Encoded protein: CASSPKSEGLAGVGARETQYF. The V and J genes are TRBV18 and TRBJ2-5; 14 nucleotides align to TRBD2. The CDR3 is made up of 21 amino acids. CDR1 is KGHSH and CDR2 is LQKENI in the germline V gene. V was clipped by 2 bases and J by 5 bases; unmatched bases: 19.

The chain couples TRBV30 to TRBJ1-4; 7 nucleotides agree with TRBD1. Unmatched junction bases numbered 9, after V lost 1 base and J lost 10 bases. This CDR3 has 14 residues. Germline V lookup: CDR1 GTSNPN, CDR2 SVGIG (reference sequence). CDR3 protein: CAWSEWEGGVKLFF. CDR3 nucleotides: TGTGCCTGGAGTGAGTGGGAAGGGGGCGTAAAACTGTTTTTT.

The chain combines TRBV5-1 with TRBJ2-1; D is undetermined. In germline, CDR1 is SGHRS, CDR2 YFSETQ. V lost 0 bases, J lost 0 bases, and 7 bases lay in between. The CDR3 spans 15 residues. CDR3 in amino acids: CASSLVRSSYNEQFF. Written as DNA, the CDR3 is TGCGCCAGCAGCTTGGTTAGAAGCTCCTACAATGAGCAGTTCTTC. The whole variable domain, filled in from reference TRBV5-1 and TRBJ2-1, reads KAGVTQTPRYLIKTRGQQVTLSCSPISGHRSVSWYQQTPGQGLQFLFEYFSETQRNKGNFPGRFSGRQFSNSRSEMNVSTLELGDSALYLCASSLVRSSYNEQFFGPGTRLTVL.

V usage is TRBV28 and J usage is TRBJ1-1; 10 bases match TRBD1. Germline V gene sequence: CDR1 MDHEN, CDR2 SYDVKM. V shed 4 bases, J shed 5 bases, and the junction held 7 bases outside the gene matches. The CDR3 is made up of 15 amino acids. CDR3 DNA sequence: TGTGCCAGCAGTTCGCGGACAGGGGGAGGTACTGAAGCTTTCTTT. As protein: CASSSRTGGGTEAFF.

This sequence joins TRBV19 and TRBJ1-5, with a possible D match to TRBD1 (6 bases). V dropped 6 bases and J dropped 1 base, with 13 bases sitting between them. CDR3 length: 15 amino acids. Germline V lookup: CDR1 LNHDA, CDR2 SQIVND (reference sequence). This chain's CDR3 is CASSEFGQSNQPQHF. The CDR3 DNA sequence: TGTGCCAGTAGCGAATTCGGACAGAGCAATCAGCCCCAGCATTTT. The full variable domain, rest sourced from reference TRBV19 and TRBJ1-5, is DGGITQSPKYLFRKEGQNVTLSCEQNLNHDAMYWYRQDPGQGLRLIYYSQIVNDFQKGDIAEGYSVSREKKESFPLTVTSAQKNPTAFYLCASSEFGQSNQPQHFGDGTRLSIL.

This clone was counted once. The identical CDR3 is also encoded by other nucleotide sequences in the sample. The rearrangement uses TRBV6-5 and TRBJ1-4; 8 nucleotides line up with TRBD1. Germline V gives CDR1 MNHEY, CDR2 SVGAGI. V lost 6 bases and J lost 7; bases outside the gene matches: 7. The CDR3 is 14 residues long. CDR3 coding DNA: TGTGCCAGCAGGATCACAGGGGGAGGTGAAAAACTGTTTTTT. Translating gives CASRITGGGEKLFF.

The chain combines TRBV7-9 with TRBJ1-5, with D possibly matching TRBD1 (6 bases). The CDR3 has 16 amino acids. V was pared by 5 bases and J by 5 bases, with 19 bases between. CDR1 and CDR2 (germline): SEHNR, FQNEAQ (reference sequence). The CDR3 region is CASSRDKGNVYQPQHF. CDR3 nucleotide sequence: TGTGCCAGCAGCCGGGACAAGGGGAACGTATATCAGCCCCAGCATTTT.

This clone was found once. The chain links TRBV19 to TRBJ2-1; TRBD2 agrees at 8 bases. CDR1 and CDR2 (germline): LNHDA, SQIVND (reference sequence). The ends lost 3 bases at V and 2 bases at J; junction bases unmatched: 12. This CDR3 is built from 18 residues. CDR3 residues: CASSIVITGGRPYNEQFF. The CDR3, as DNA: TGTGCCAGTAGTATTGTGATTACGGGAGGGCGGCCCTACAATGAGCAGTTCTTC.

This clone was seen only once. V is TRBV6-5 and J is TRBJ2-4; 8 bases agree with TRBD2. Germline loops: CDR1 MNHEY, CDR2 SVGAGI. V lost 5 bases, J lost 9 bases, and 3 bases stayed unmatched. The CDR3 has 12 amino acids. The CDR3 is CASSHRGGIQYF. For the CDR3, the DNA is TGTGCCAGCAGTCACCGGGGGGGCATTCAGTACTTC.

This clone was found once. V is TRBV5-1 and J is TRBJ2-1; 12 nucleotides align to TRBD2. V dropped 0 bases and J dropped 9; count of bases not matched to a gene: 7. Germline V gene sequence: CDR1 SGHRS, CDR2 YFSETQ. This CDR3 region has 16 residues. The CDR3 reads CASSLEGLAGPGEQFF. CDR3 DNA: TGCGCCAGCAGCTTGGAGGGACTAGCGGGTCCAGGTGAGCAGTTCTTC.

This chain links TRBV9 with TRBJ2-7, with TRBD1 identical over 7 bases. The germline gives CDR1 SGDLS, CDR2 YYNGEE. This CDR3 has 14 amino acids. V lost 3 bases and J lost 5; bases outside the gene matches: 8. The CDR3 nucleotides are TGTGCCAGCAGCGGTACAGGGGCGTTACACGAGCAGTACTTC. Its translation is CASSGTGALHEQYF.

This chain joins TRBV10-2 and TRBJ2-5; 9 bases match TRBD2. Gene TRBJ2-7 matches the end of the DNA better, so the J call may be wrong. Germline CDR1 reads WSHSY; CDR2 reads SAAADI. This CDR3 contains 12 residues. CDR3 bases: TGCGCCGGGAGTAGCGGGAGCCTCGAGCAGTACTTC. Its translation is CAGSSGSLEQYF.

The CDR3 bases are TGTGCCAGCAACAGGGGGCAGGGGCAATCCTACGAGCAGTACTTC. Protein product: CASNRGQGQSYEQYF. The chain is built from TRBV5-4 and TRBJ2-7; TRBD1 agrees at 9 bases. Germline assignment: CDR1 SGHNT and CDR2 YYREEE (reference sequence). CDR3 length: 15 amino acids. The J segment lost 1 base and the V segment lost 6 bases, leaving 8 bases of the junction unmatched.

This clone turned up a few times. The chain uses TRBV27 and TRBJ2-3; 7 bases are shared with TRBD1. In germline, CDR1 is MNHEY, CDR2 SMNVEV (reference sequence). CDR3 length equals 17 residues. J gave up 3 bases and V 2 bases, and 11 bases lay outside the gene matches. CDR3 region: CASSLGGEGGWTDTQYF. The CDR3 DNA follows: TGTGCCAGCAGTTTAGGGGGCGAAGGGGGCTGGACAGATACGCAGTATTTT.

This chain links TRBV6-5 with TRBJ2-1; the D is unclear. Germline lookup yields CDR1 MNHEY and CDR2 SVGAGI. The CDR3 contains 15 residues. Trimming stripped 5 bases from V and 4 bases from J, with 15 bases between. The CDR3 coding sequence is TGTGCCAGCAGTAGATCCCCGCTGCGGTACAATGAGCAGTTCTTC. This encodes CASSRSPLRYNEQFF.

The rearrangement links TRBV11-2 to TRBJ1-1; D possibly corresponds to TRBD1 (6 bases). The length of the CDR3 is 15 residues. Germline V CDR1 and CDR2: SGHAT, FQNNGV. V was trimmed by 5 bases and J by 3 bases, leaving 16 bases between them. The CDR3 DNA reads as TGTGCCAGCAGCAACTTAAGGGGGAGGGACACTGAAGCTTTCTTT. Its protein product is CASSNLRGRDTEAFF.

This clone showed up just a few times. The J gene is TRBJ2-7, the V gene TRBV6-6, with 11 bases that match TRBD2. The V gene's germline CDR1 is MNHNY and CDR2 SVGAGI (reference sequence). J gave up 6 bases and V 6 bases, and 7 bases lay outside the gene matches. The CDR3 runs to 14 residues. The CDR3 DNA reads as TGTGCCAGCAGAATAGCGGGAGGGCCCTCCGAGCAGTACTTC. Translated: CASRIAGGPSEQYF.

The genes are TRBV9 and TRBJ1-6; the D gene is possibly TRBD1 (5 bases). Germline V gene data show CDR1 as SGDLS and CDR2 as YYNGEE. V lost 3 bases and J 6 bases, leaving 10 bases between the germline ends. The length of the CDR3 is 14 residues. In DNA form, the CDR3 reads TGTGCCAGCAGCGGGGGAGGGGTTAATTCACCCCTCCACTTT. This codes for CASSGGGVNSPLHF.

The J gene is TRBJ2-1, the V gene TRBV27, with a weak D call TRBD1 (5 bases). Germline-derived CDR1 and CDR2 are MNHEY and SMNVEV (reference sequence). The CDR3 consists of 15 residues. Trimming left V 6 bases short and J 8 bases short, with 20 bases between. The CDR3 DNA reads TGTGCCAGCAGCGGTAACTCGCTCACAGGCTATGAGCAGTTCTTC. This encodes CASSGNSLTGYEQFF.

The chain uses TRBV5-8 and TRBJ2-7, with D tentatively TRBD2 (6 bases). This CDR3 contains 13 residues. V was clipped by 4 bases and J by 4 bases, with 12 bases between them. The germline gives CDR1 SGHTS, CDR2 YDEGEE. CDR3: CASSAGRKYEQYF. In nucleotides, the CDR3 is TGTGCCAGCAGCGCGGGACGGAAGTACGAGCAGTACTTC. Variable domain in full (rest from reference TRBV5-8 and TRBJ2-7): EAGVTQSPTHLIKTRGQQATLRCSPISGHTSVYWYQQALGLGLQFLLWYDEGEERNRGNFPPRFSGRQFPNYSSELNVNALELEDSALYLCASSAGRKYEQYFGPGTRLTVT.

The chain is built from TRBV15 and TRBJ2-5; 9 bases align to TRBD2. V dropped 5 bases and J dropped 1; count of bases not matched to a gene: 11. CDR3 length: 17 amino acids. Germline CDR1 reads LNHNV; CDR2 reads YYDKDF (reference sequence). CDR3 protein: CATSPGLAGNSQETQYF. The CDR3 bases are TGTGCCACCAGCCCCGGTCTAGCGGGGAATTCCCAAGAGACCCAGTACTTC.